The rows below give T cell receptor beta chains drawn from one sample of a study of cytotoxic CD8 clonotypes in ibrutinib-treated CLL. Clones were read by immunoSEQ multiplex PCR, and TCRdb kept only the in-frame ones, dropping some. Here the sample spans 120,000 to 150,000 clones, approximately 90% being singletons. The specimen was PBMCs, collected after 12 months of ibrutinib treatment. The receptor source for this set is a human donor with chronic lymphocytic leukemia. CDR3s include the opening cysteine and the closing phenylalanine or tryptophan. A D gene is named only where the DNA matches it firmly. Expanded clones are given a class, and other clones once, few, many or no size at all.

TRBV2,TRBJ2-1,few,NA,CASSVPYEQFF,TGTGCCAGCAGTGTACCGTACGAGCAGTTCTTC
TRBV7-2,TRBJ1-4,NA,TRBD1,CASSLARQGVSTNEKLFF,TGTGCCAGCAGCTTAGCCCGACAGGGGGTGTCAACTAATGAAAAACTGTTTTTT
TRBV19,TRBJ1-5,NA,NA,CASSIGEGSRSQPQHF,TGTGCCAGTAGTATCGGGGAAGGGTCGAGGAGTCAGCCCCAGCATTTT
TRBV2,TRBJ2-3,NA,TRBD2,CASKATSGADTQYF,TGTGCCAGCAAGGCCACTAGCGGTGCAGATACGCAGTATTTT
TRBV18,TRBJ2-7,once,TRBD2,CASSPSGTSPYEQYF,TGTGCCAGCTCACCCTCCGGGACTAGCCCCTACGAGCAGTACTTC
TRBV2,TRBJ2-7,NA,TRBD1,CASRSWGTGFPEQYF,TGTGCCAGCAGGTCCTGGGGGACAGGGTTTCCCGAGCAGTACTTC
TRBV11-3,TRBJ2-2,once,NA,CASGFTGSGELFF,TGTGCCAGCGGATTCACAGGGTCCGGGGAGCTGTTTTTT
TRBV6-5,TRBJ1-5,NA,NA,CASSYSGSNQPQHF,TGTGCCAGCAGTTACTCGGGGAGCAATCAGCCCCAGCATTTT
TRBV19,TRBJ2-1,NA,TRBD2,CASSTASGSYNEQFF,TGTGCCAGTAGTACGGCTAGCGGGAGCTACAATGAGCAGTTCTTC
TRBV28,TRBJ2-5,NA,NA,CASISLYLQETQYF,TGTGCCAGCATCTCCCTTTACTTACAAGAGACCCAGTACTTC
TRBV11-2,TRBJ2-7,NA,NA,CASSRTSLGSGSYEQYF,TGTGCCAGCAGCCGGACCTCGTTGGGGTCGGGGTCCTACGAGCAGTACTTC
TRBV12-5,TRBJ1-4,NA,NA,CAPSQAPSNEKLFF,TGTGCCCCTAGCCAGGCCCCCTCAAATGAAAAACTGTTTTTT
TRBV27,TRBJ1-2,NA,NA,CASSSLQGGVRTNYGYTF,TGTGCCAGCAGTTCACTACAGGGAGGGGTTCGGACTAACTATGGCTACACCTTC
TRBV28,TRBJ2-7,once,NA,CASSIAVTYEQYF,TGTGCCAGCAGTATAGCGGTTACCTACGAGCAGTACTTC
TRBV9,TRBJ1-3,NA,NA,CASSRTEAPFSGNTIYF,TGTGCCAGCAGCCGTACTGAGGCACCATTCTCTGGAAACACCATATATTTT
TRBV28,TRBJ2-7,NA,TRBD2,CATGGPSYEQYF,TGTGCCACGGGAGGGCCATCCTACGAGCAGTACTTC
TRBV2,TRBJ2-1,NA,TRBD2,CASRLKREYNEQFF,TGTGCCAGCAGATTAAAGCGGGAATACAATGAGCAGTTCTTC
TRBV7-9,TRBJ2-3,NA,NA,CASSFGPDTQYF,TGTGCCAGCAGCTTTGGCCCAGATACGCAGTATTTT
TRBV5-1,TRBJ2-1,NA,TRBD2,CASIHTPSGTSGSNEQFF,TGCGCCAGCATCCACACCCCCTCCGGGACTAGCGGGAGTAATGAGCAGTTCTTC
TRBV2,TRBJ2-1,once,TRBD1,CASRLRQGEGSYNEQFF,TGTGCCAGCAGATTAAGACAGGGCGAGGGTTCCTACAATGAGCAGTTCTTC
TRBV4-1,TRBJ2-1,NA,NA,CASSQSLPTQGFYNEQFF,TGCGCCAGCAGCCAATCCCTCCCTACGCAGGGATTCTACAATGAGCAGTTCTTC
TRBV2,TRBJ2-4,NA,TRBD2,CASTRTSGNLAKNIQYF,TGTGCCAGCACTAGGACTAGCGGGAATCTAGCCAAAAACATTCAGTACTTC
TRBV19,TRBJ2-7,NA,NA,CASSRQADEQYF,TGTGCCAGTAGTCGACAGGCGGACGAGCAGTACTTC
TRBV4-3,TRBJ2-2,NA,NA,CASSQDQSNTGELFF,TGCGCCAGCAGCCAAGATCAGTCGAACACCGGGGAGCTGTTTTTT
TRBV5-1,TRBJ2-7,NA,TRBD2,CASSLGGRADEQYF,TGCGCCAGCAGCTTGGGTGGGAGGGCCGACGAGCAGTACTTC
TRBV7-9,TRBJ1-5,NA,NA,CASSRMDGQPQHF,TGTGCCAGCAGCCGGATGGACGGCCAGCCCCAGCATTTT
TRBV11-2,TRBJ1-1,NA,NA,CASSIGTENTEAFF,TGTGCCAGCAGCATCGGGACGGAGAACACTGAAGCTTTCTTT
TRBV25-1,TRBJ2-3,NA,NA,CASNRRDIADTQYF,TGTGCCAGCAATCGTAGGGACATCGCAGATACGCAGTATTTT
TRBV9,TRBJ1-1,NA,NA,CASSALGDVNTEAFF,TGTGCCAGCAGCGCCCTAGGGGACGTGAACACTGAAGCTTTCTTT
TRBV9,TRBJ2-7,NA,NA,CASSPGTRDAYEQYF,TGTGCCAGCAGCCCTGGTACCCGCGACGCCTACGAGCAGTACTTC
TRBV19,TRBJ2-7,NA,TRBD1,CASKDRGPYEQYF,TGTGCCAGTAAGGACAGGGGACCCTACGAGCAGTACTTC
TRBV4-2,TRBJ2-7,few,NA,CASSQDASDNLGEQYF,TGTGCCAGCAGCCAAGATGCATCGGACAACCTCGGGGAGCAGTACTTC
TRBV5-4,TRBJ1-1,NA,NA,CASSLASGAAWMNTEAFF,TGTGCCAGCAGCTTGGCCTCAGGGGCAGCCTGGATGAACACTGAAGCTTTCTTT
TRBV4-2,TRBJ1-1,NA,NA,CASSQEVGRGTEAFF,TGTGCCAGCAGCCAAGAGGTAGGTAGAGGCACTGAAGCTTTCTTT
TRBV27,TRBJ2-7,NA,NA,CASSFTGSYEQYF,TGTGCCAGCAGTTTTACAGGTTCCTACGAGCAGTACTTC
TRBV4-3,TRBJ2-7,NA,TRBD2,CASSQALAGVYEQYF,TGCGCCAGCAGCCAAGCGCTAGCGGGAGTCTACGAGCAGTACTTC
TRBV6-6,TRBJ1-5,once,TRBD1,CASSDRGRGNQPQHF,TGTGCCAGCAGTGACAGGGGGCGCGGCAATCAGCCCCAGCATTTT
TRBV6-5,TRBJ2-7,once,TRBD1,CASSSPGQSAYEQYF,TGTGCCAGCAGTTCCCCGGGACAGTCTGCCTACGAGCAGTACTTC
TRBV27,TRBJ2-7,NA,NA,CASSKPGRRTYEQYF,TGTGCCAGCAGTAAACCGGGACGGAGAACCTACGAGCAGTACTTC
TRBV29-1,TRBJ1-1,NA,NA,CSVPIGSMNTEAFF,TGCAGCGTCCCTATTGGGTCCATGAACACTGAAGCTTTCTTT
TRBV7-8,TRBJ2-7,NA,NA,CASSSLDISYEQYF,TGTGCCAGCAGCTCCCTGGACATCTCCTACGAGCAGTACTTC
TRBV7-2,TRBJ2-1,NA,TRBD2,CASRLGLAGEDEQFF,TGTGCCAGCAGACTGGGACTAGCAGGAGAGGATGAGCAGTTCTTC
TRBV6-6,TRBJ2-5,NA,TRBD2,CASRGTSGSLETQYF,TGTGCCAGCAGGGGGACTAGCGGGAGTTTGGAGACCCAGTACTTC
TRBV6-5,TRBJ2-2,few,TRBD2,CASSYSASGGGELFF,TGTGCCAGCAGTTACTCCGCTAGCGGGGGCGGGGAGCTGTTTTTT
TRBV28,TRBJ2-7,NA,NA,CASSLYEQYF,TGTGCCAGCAGTTTATACGAGCAGTACTTC
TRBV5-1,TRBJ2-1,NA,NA,CASSLEGSSYNEQFF,TGCGCCAGCAGCTTGGAGGGCAGCTCCTACAATGAGCAGTTCTTC
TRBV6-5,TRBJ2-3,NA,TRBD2,CASSYTGTSGRDTQYF,TGTGCCAGCAGTTATACCGGGACTAGCGGGAGAGATACGCAGTATTTT
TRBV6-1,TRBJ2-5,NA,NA,CASSAQETQYF,TGTGCCAGCAGTGCTCAAGAGACCCAGTACTTC
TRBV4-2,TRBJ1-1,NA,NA,CASSQAQEAFF,TGTGCCAGCAGCCAGGCCCAAGAAGCTTTCTTT
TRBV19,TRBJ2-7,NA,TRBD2,CASSVQAGEAYEQYF,TGTGCCAGTAGTGTCCAAGCGGGGGAAGCCTACGAGCAGTACTTC
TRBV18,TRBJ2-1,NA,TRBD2,CASSPPGTSLVEQFF,TGTGCCAGCTCACCACCGGGGACTAGTTTGGTTGAGCAGTTCTTC